This T cell receptor (beta chain) was recovered during a study of neurological immune-mediated disorders. By 5'RACE with 10-nucleotide random UMIs, the cDNA was made. A single run covered 15-18 subjects with over 190 million TCR-beta sequences. TCRdb re-analysed the 5' RACE reads in MiXCR, keeping a single row per CDR3 protein. Here the sample spans about 30,000 distinct CDR3 sequences, approximately 5% being singletons. Volunteers from a blood bank in Maryland, USA, made up the healthy controls. The T cells used for sorted libraries numbered roughly 1 million, either CD4+ or CD8+. CDR1 SGHRS and CDR2 YFSETQ come from the germline V gene. Trimming pared 5 bases from V and 2 bases from J, leaving 17 bases between. The CDR3 covers 15 residues. This clonotype was counted ten times or more.

The sequence was obtained from a woman aged 50 to 60 in good health. This chain links TRBV5-1 with TRBJ2-7; D may be TRBD2 (5 bases). Input material: CD4+ T cells from blood. CDR3 DNA: TGCGCCAGCAGAACTGCCGGGGTAGGTCCCTACGAGCAGTACTTC. Its translation: CASRTAGVGPYEQYF. Using reference TRBV5-1 and TRBJ2-7 for the parts outside the CDR3, the full variable domain is KAGVTQTPRYLIKTRGQQVTLSCSPISGHRSVSWYQQTPGQGLQFLFEYFSETQRNKGNFPGRFSGRQFSNSRSEMNVSTLELGDSALYLCASRTAGVGPYEQYFGPGTRLTVT.